Listed below are T cell receptor beta chains from one sample, sequenced in a study of CD8 T cells in Susac syndrome. TCRdb passed the immunoSEQ multiplex PCR reads through MiXCR, listing each CDR3 protein once. Found here are about 300,000 distinct CDR3 sequences, approximately 81% of them singletons; the top ten hold around 0.11%. What was sequenced was CD8+ T cells from PBMCs. The receptors come from a human donor with multiple sclerosis. CDR3s include the opening cysteine and the closing phenylalanine or tryptophan.

j_gene	v_gene	CDR3aa
TRBJ2-7	TRBV7-2	CASSSRLTSYEQYF
TRBJ2-4	TRBV12-3/TRBV12-4	CASSPRMRDLHWSKNIQYF
TRBJ1-1	TRBV28	CASSLGGEVNTEAFF
TRBJ2-7	TRBV6-5	CASSPMEGTPYEQYF
TRBJ2-1	TRBV27	CASSFNGAEQFF
TRBJ2-1	TRBV7-8	CASSLNGGLAGGNEQFF
TRBJ1-4	TRBV3-1	CASSLHRAEKLFF
TRBJ2-1	TRBV7-8	CASSPQREGYNEQFF
TRBJ2-4	TRBV2	CASTDWGGAKNIQYF
TRBJ2-3	TRBV3-1	CASSQDWGLASDTQYF
TRBJ2-7	TRBV20-1	CSGRDSVSYEQYF
TRBJ2-2	TRBV7-9	CASSSTLAGEYTGELFF
TRBJ1-4	TRBV9	CASSDGEAPATNEKLFF
TRBJ2-7	TRBV5-4	CASSLRPVQDEQYF
TRBJ2-7	TRBV11-2	CASSFLRYEQYF
TRBJ2-7	TRBV30	CAWSFRAYEQYF
TRBJ2-7	TRBV11-2	CASSLVAGAYEQYF
TRBJ2-1	TRBV7-3	CASSSGGGANEQFF
TRBJ2-7	TRBV27	CASSFAGIYEQYF
TRBJ2-6	TRBV7-3	CASSFYAAQGANVLTF
TRBJ1-5	TRBV5-4	CASSRGVGVHQPQHF
TRBJ2-2	TRBV4-1	CASSQARGTGELFF
TRBJ2-1	TRBV30	CAWTVAGAEQFF
TRBJ1-5	TRBV2	CASRLGSESNQPQHF
TRBJ2-7	TRBV11-2	CASSFRGQGTLGQYF
TRBJ2-7	TRBV19	CASSSEGESYEQYF
TRBJ2-7	TRBV5-5	CASSLYSTGPNYEQYF
TRBJ2-1	TRBV5-6	CASSGDTNEQFF
TRBJ1-6	TRBV19	CASSMSGGPRGTLHF
TRBJ2-1	TRBV9	CASSPRTSGRENEQFF
TRBJ1-1	TRBV4-1	CASSQDLRWIWTEAFF
TRBJ2-5	TRBV12-3/TRBV12-4	CASALAAKETQYF
TRBJ2-1	TRBV29-1	CSADGHLNNEQFF
TRBJ1-1	TRBV20-1	CSARDPGNLYTEAFF
TRBJ2-7	TRBV28	CASSAGQGIAYEQYF
TRBJ2-3	TRBV16	CASSKERDLDTQYF
TRBJ1-1	TRBV27	CASSLFSANTEAFF
TRBJ1-2	TRBV29-1	CSGSGGANYGYTF
TRBJ1-1	TRBV14	CASSQEEPWENTEAFF
TRBJ2-7	TRBV29-1	CSVEEMGEQYF
TRBJ2-1	TRBV4-1	CASSQARGRGNEQFF
TRBJ2-1	TRBV5-4	CASSHTPPVGERYGFF
TRBJ2-7	TRBV10-3	CAISEWSSGSYEQYF
TRBJ1-2	TRBV9	CASSAGSTNYGYTF
TRBJ2-1	TRBV3-1	CASSQDPATTINEQFF
TRBJ2-5	TRBV20-1	CSAREGTSGPQETQYF